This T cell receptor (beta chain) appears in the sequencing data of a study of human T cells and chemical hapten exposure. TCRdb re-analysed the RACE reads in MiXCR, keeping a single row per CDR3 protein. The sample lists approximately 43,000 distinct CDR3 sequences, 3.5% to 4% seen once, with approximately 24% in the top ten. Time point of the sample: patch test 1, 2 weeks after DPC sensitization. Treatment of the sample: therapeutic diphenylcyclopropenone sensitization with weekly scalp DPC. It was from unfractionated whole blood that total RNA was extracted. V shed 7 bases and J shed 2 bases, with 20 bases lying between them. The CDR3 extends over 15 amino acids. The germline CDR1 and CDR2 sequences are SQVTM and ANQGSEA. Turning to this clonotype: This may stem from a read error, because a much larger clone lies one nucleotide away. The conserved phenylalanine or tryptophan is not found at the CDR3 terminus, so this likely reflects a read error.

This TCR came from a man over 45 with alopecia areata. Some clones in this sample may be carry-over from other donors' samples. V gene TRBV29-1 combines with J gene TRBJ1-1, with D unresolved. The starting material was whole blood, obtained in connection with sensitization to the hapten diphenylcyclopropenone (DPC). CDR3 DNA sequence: TGCAGCGGGATAGGGCAGGAAGCCCCCAACACTGAAGCTTTCTCT. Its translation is CSGIGQEAPNTEAFS.